The rows below give T cell receptor beta chains drawn from one sample of a study of CD8 T cells in ankylosing spondylitis. TCRdb analysed the 5' RACE reads with MiXCR anew, one entry per CDR3 protein. The profile shows roughly 370,000 distinct CDR3 sequences, around 24% of them singletons. Sequenced: blood, either unsorted or a sorted T cell fraction (not recorded which). The receptors stem from a male donor with ankylosing spondylitis. Each CDR3 is given with its conserved first and last residue. D genes are given only for firm matches.

v_call	j_call	cdr3_length	d_call	cdr3_aa
TRBV20-1	TRBJ2-1	16	-	CSATAGVGGLVNEQFF
TRBV7-9	TRBJ2-7	17	-	CASSLGVTGGGSYEQYF
TRBV12-3/TRBV12-4	TRBJ2-7	13	-	CASSLFPYYEQYF
TRBV10-3	TRBJ2-5	12	-	CAIGPGEETQYF
TRBV6-5	TRBJ2-7	15	TRBD1	CASSYLRTGGYEQYF
TRBV12-3/TRBV12-4	TRBJ2-1	17	TRBD2	CASSSPLAGGTYNEQFF
TRBV7-9	TRBJ2-7	13	-	CASRGGWNYEQYF
TRBV5-1	TRBJ1-2	16	-	CASSPTGRSTNYGYTF
TRBV29-1	TRBJ1-4	14	-	CSVSISRSNEKLFF
TRBV20-1	TRBJ1-1	17	-	CSARESLRAAMNTEAFF
TRBV19	TRBJ2-1	14	TRBD1	CASSMGRGWYEQFF
TRBV20-1	TRBJ2-1	14	TRBD2	CSASTSGGYNEQFF
TRBV12-3/TRBV12-4	TRBJ2-3	14	-	CASSFSQGTDTQYF
TRBV5-1	TRBJ2-5	16	TRBD2	CASSLFTSGNRDTQYF
TRBV6-5	TRBJ2-7	17	-	CASSYSWSSSDSYEQYF
TRBV2	TRBJ2-2	13	TRBD1	CASRGQGTGELFF
TRBV14	TRBJ2-7	15	TRBD2	CASSRQLAGAYEQYF
TRBV2	TRBJ1-5	14	-	CASNPGGNREPQHF
TRBV13	TRBJ2-3	16	TRBD2	CASSLYGTSGTDTQYF
TRBV4-3	TRBJ1-5	14	-	CASSQDYSNQPQHF
TRBV6-2/TRBV6-3	TRBJ2-1	14	TRBD2	CASGRGTTYGEQFF
TRBV9	TRBJ2-5	13	TRBD2	CASSGGGSETQYF
TRBV14	TRBJ1-2	14	-	CASSQDSQSLLSTF
TRBV12-3/TRBV12-4	TRBJ2-2	14	-	CASSRAGDTGELFF
TRBV5-1	TRBJ2-1	15	-	CASSSDTFSNNEQFF
TRBV10-3	TRBJ2-5	13	-	CAISRGTQETQYF
TRBV5-1	TRBJ2-1	16	-	CASSGGQGLSYNEQFF
TRBV5-1	TRBJ2-5	14	TRBD2	CASSALAGVETQYF
TRBV28	TRBJ2-6	17	-	CASRPGQKFSGANVLTF
TRBV10-3	TRBJ2-5	13	-	CAISPRGQETQYF
TRBV4-1	TRBJ2-3	17	TRBD2	CASSRTFLAASTDTQYF
TRBV5-1	TRBJ2-2	12	-	CASSPLVGELFF
TRBV20-1	TRBJ2-7	15	-	CSARVLMVASYEQYF
TRBV20-1	TRBJ2-3	15	-	CSSQTRTRVEDTQYF
TRBV28	TRBJ2-3	12	-	CASRTEWDTQYF
TRBV6-1	TRBJ2-7	15	-	CASSKRQASSYEQYF
TRBV25-1	TRBJ2-1	15	TRBD2	CASSEPIAGANEQFF
TRBV7-9	TRBJ2-7	15	TRBD2	CASSPRGGTTYEQYF
TRBV18	TRBJ2-7	14	-	CASFRDLSSYEQYF
TRBV10-3	TRBJ2-2	14	TRBD1	CAIAGTANTGELFF
TRBV5-1	TRBJ2-5	14	-	CASSTQTAQETQYF
TRBV7-6	TRBJ2-2	16	-	CASSTTSSPNTGELFF
TRBV11-1	TRBJ2-2	17	TRBD1	CASSATGTGANTGELFF
TRBV7-3	TRBJ2-7	16	-	CASSLTNTDSPYEQYF
TRBV11-2	TRBJ2-4	11	-	CASSLGGIQYF
TRBV18	TRBJ2-1	15	TRBD2	CASSPLREGLNEQFF
TRBV6-2/TRBV6-3	TRBJ1-6	16	-	CASSYSRTVKISPLHF
TRBV5-1	TRBJ1-2	16	TRBD1	CASSIGTGGLGYGYTF
TRBV29-1	TRBJ2-4	18	TRBD1	CSVAVHLRGPVAKNIQYF
TRBV9	TRBJ1-3	18	-	CASSVAHQAGLSGNTIYF
TRBV11-2	TRBJ1-4	14	TRBD1	CASSYGQGFEKLFF
TRBV10-3	TRBJ2-1	15	TRBD1	CAISEEGQGVFEQFF
TRBV6-1	TRBJ2-2	16	TRBD2	CASSEGSGANTGELFF
TRBV20-1	TRBJ1-1	13	-	CSAGLTGTSEAFF
TRBV11-3	TRBJ2-2	14	TRBD2	CASSAKLASGELFF
TRBV7-9	TRBJ1-2	15	TRBD1	CASSLQTGTGYGYTF
TRBV19	TRBJ2-5	15	-	CASSIRRASQETQYF
TRBV4-2	TRBJ2-3	15	-	CASSQLWEGTDTQYF
TRBV21-1	TRBJ2-1	16	-	CASSKVRTSYYNEQFF
TRBV20-1	TRBJ2-7	14	TRBD2	CSARKLAGGFEQYF